These 11 T cell receptor beta chains share one sample of origin, sequenced in a study of vaccination and CD4 T cells after COVID-19. The time point is: late sampling 161 to 241 days after vaccination in a few convalescent patients. Treatment here: roughly ten-day PBMC culture with coronavirus spike peptide pools or control peptides (ViraFEST assay). The antigens for these receptors are not known. The Oncomine TCR Beta short-read assay sequenced DNA from cultured CD4+ T cells. MiXCR was run by TCRdb on the PCR reads, yielding one entry per CDR3 protein. This sample has 20,000 to 25,000 distinct CDR3 sequences; about 46% occur once, and the top ten carry 10% to 15%. The specimen was CD4+ T cells from blood, cultured in vitro, collected about 7 months after SARS-CoV-2 vaccination. These receptors were taken from a human donor who had recovered from COVID-19.

This clonotype was detected only a few times. The chain has TRBV6-1 and TRBJ1-2; TRBD1 matches 7 bases. Trimming at V came to 6 bases and at J to 5 bases, leaving 15 bases not matched to a gene. CDR1 MNHNS and CDR2 SASEGT come from the germline V gene. The CDR3 totals 16 residues. The CDR3 sequence: CASRLMSGTGAYGYTF. The DNA of the CDR3 is TGTGCCAGCAGATTAATGTCCGGTACAGGGGCGTATGGCTACACCTTC.

This clonotype was picked up a small number of times. V and J are TRBV28 and TRBJ1-6, with D tentatively TRBD1 (5 bases). In germline, CDR1 is MDHEN, CDR2 SYDVKM. The CDR3 loop spans 15 amino acids. V lost 7 bases and J lost 6, with 16 bases in between. The CDR3 DNA sequence: TGTGCCAGCATTGGGACCAGGGTGATTAATTCACCCCTCCACTTT. Protein product: CASIGTRVINSPLHF.

The chain couples TRBV5-6 to TRBJ2-1; tentatively, D is TRBD1 (6 bases). Trimming removed 0 bases at V and 6 bases at J, with 10 bases between. The CDR3 spans 14 residues. Germline CDR1 SGHDT, CDR2 YYEEEE. The CDR3 region is CASSLGLRGNEQFF. The DNA for the CDR3 is TGTGCCAGCAGCTTGGGTCTCAGGGGCAATGAGCAGTTCTTC.

This chain links TRBV6-1 with TRBJ2-3; a weak D match, TRBD1 (6 bases). In germline, CDR1 is MNHNS, CDR2 SASEGT. The CDR3 consists of 13 residues. Trimming cost V 7 bases and J 4 bases, with 12 bases left between them. CDR3 in DNA: TGTGCCAGCACCAAGCCAGGGGCAGATACGCAGTATTTT. Amino acid sequence: CASTKPGADTQYF.

This clonotype was found a few times. This chain connects TRBV7-2 to TRBJ1-1, with TRBD1 matching over 7 bases. Germline-derived CDR1 and CDR2 are SGHTA and FQGNSA. The CDR3 covers 15 residues. V shed 5 bases and J 4 bases; nucleotides not matched to a gene: 10. The CDR3 coding sequence is TGTGCCAGCAGCCCAAACAGGGGAATCGCCACTGAAGCTTTCTTT. This sequence encodes CASSPNRGIATEAFF. Supplemented by reference TRBV7-2 and TRBJ1-1, the full variable domain reads GAGVSQSPSNKVTEKGKDVELRCDPISGHTALYWYRQSLGQGLEFLIYFQGNSAPDKSGLPSDRFSAERTGGSVSTLTIQRTQQEDSAVYLCASSPNRGIATEAFFGQGTRLTVV.

The genes are TRBV20-1 and TRBJ1-2, with no clear D. CDR1 is DFQATT and CDR2 is SNEGSKA in the germline V gene (reference sequence). The CDR3 has 13 amino acids. Trimming took 6 bases from V and 4 from J, leaving 15 bases between them. The CDR3 spells CSAPIRQSYGYTF. CDR3 sequence (DNA): TGCAGTGCCCCCATACGGCAGTCCTATGGCTACACCTTC.

This clonotype has just one count. Likely a read error: the CDR3 ends without its conserved phenylalanine or tryptophan. The V and J genes are TRBV20-1 and TRBJ2-7, with 7 bases lining up with TRBD2. Germline values: CDR1 DFQATT, CDR2 SNEGSKA (reference sequence). The CDR3 runs to 13 residues. The ends lost 2 bases at V and 5 bases at J; junction bases unmatched: 6. The CDR3: CSARFAGEDEQYL. CDR3 DNA sequence: TGCAGTGCTAGATTCGCGGGAGAGGACGAGCAGTACCTC.

The chain is built from TRBV7-2 and TRBJ1-1; D is uncertain. Trimming took 2 bases from V and 1 from J, leaving 5 bases between them. Germline V gene data show CDR1 as SGHTA and CDR2 as FQGNSA. This CDR3 has 13 residues. The CDR3 nucleotides read TGTGCCAGCAGCTTATTGCAGAACACTGAAGCTTTCTTT. Its protein product is CASSLLQNTEAFF.

This rearrangement joins TRBV7-9 to TRBJ2-3; 7 positions match TRBD1. Unmatched junction bases numbered 1, after V lost 0 bases and J lost 1 base. The V gene's germline CDR1 is SEHNR and CDR2 FQNEAQ (reference sequence). This CDR3 has 15 amino acids. This CDR3 is CASSLARGRTDTQYF. CDR3 bases: TGTGCCAGCAGCTTAGCAAGGGGGCGCACAGATACGCAGTATTTT.

The chain uses TRBV19 and TRBJ2-7; D assignment may be TRBD1 or TRBD2 (5 bases each). Trimming took 4 bases from V and 3 from J, leaving 13 bases between them. This CDR3 is built from 14 residues. Germline assignment: CDR1 LNHDA and CDR2 SQIVND (reference sequence). The CDR3 region is CASSTQSGGYEQYF. CDR3 DNA sequence: TGTGCCAGTAGTACCCAATCTGGGGGCTACGAGCAGTACTTC.

V usage is TRBV18 and J usage is TRBJ2-7, with a weak D call TRBD2 (6 bases). The CDR3 extends over 14 amino acids. CDR1 is KGHSH, CDR2 LQKENI, per germline. Trimming shortened V by 0 bases and J by 4 bases, and 10 bases separated the two germline ends. The CDR3 bases are TGTGCCAGCTCACCACCGGGACTGCCGTACGAGCAGTACTTC. The encoded protein is CASSPPGLPYEQYF.